These 22 T cell receptor beta chains originate from one sample sequenced in a study of T cells in Graves' hyperthyroidism and ophthalmopathy. The source material, RNA transcripts, was used to amplify TCR beta CDR3 regions. HTBI primers were the set used in a first-round RT-PCR of the TCR CDR3. TCRdb reprocessed the multiplex PCR reads with MiXCR, giving one entry per CDR3 protein. This table holds approximately 530,000 distinct CDR3 sequences, over 15% found once. The specimen was blood. The receptors were sampled from a young woman with Graves' hyperthyroidism.

J is TRBJ2-7 and V is TRBV6-2 or TRBV6-3; unclear D gene. Trimming left V 8 bases short and J 4 bases short, with 3 bases between. Germline-derived CDR1 and CDR2 are MNHEY and SVGEGT. This CDR3 spans 9 amino acids. The CDR3 spells CASVYEQYF. Here the CDR3 DNA reads TGTGCCAGCGTTTACGAGCAGTACTTC.

This clonotype has a count of ten or more. CDR3 region: CASSLAARQETQYF. The CDR3 DNA sequence: TGTGCCAGCAGCTTAGCGGCGAGACAAGAGACCCAGTACTTC. The chain has TRBV11-2 and TRBJ2-5; unclear D gene. Trimming took 1 base from V and 2 from J, leaving 8 bases between them. Germline CDR1 and CDR2: SGHAT and FQNNGV. The CDR3 extends over 14 amino acids.

As for this clonotype: A single base separates this from a much larger clone, so it may be a read error. The chain links TRBV12-5 to TRBJ2-7; the match to TRBD1 covers 7 bases. Trimming took 0 bases from V and 2 from J; bases not matched to a gene: 4. The CDR3 sequence is 15 residues long. The germline V gene has CDR1 LGHNT and CDR2 FRNRAP. The CDR3: CASGLVAGGAYEQYF. The DNA of the CDR3 is TGTGCTAGTGGTTTGGTGGCAGGGGGAGCCTACGAGCAGTACTTC.

This clonotype was counted at least ten times. This sequence joins TRBV6-1 and TRBJ1-5, with 7 bases that match TRBD1. The CDR3 is 18 residues long. After removal of 1 base from V and 0 bases from J, the junction contained 9 bases not matched to a gene. Germline lookup yields CDR1 MNHNS and CDR2 SASEGT. CDR3 sequence reads: CASSEVGQGEPSNQPQHF. The CDR3 DNA reads TGTGCCAGCAGTGAAGTTGGGCAGGGGGAACCTAGCAATCAGCCCCAGCATTTT.

A few counts support this clonotype. The chain employs TRBV5-8 and TRBJ2-1; 7 bases align to TRBD2. The CDR3 runs 16 residues. From germline, CDR1 is SGHTS and CDR2 YDEGEE. With V trimmed by 0 bases and J by 4 bases, 7 bases remained unmatched. This CDR3 is CASSLAGGGAYNEQFF. Here the CDR3 DNA reads TGTGCCAGCAGCTTGGCGGGAGGTGGAGCATACAATGAGCAGTTCTTC.

The V call is TRBV2, the J call TRBJ2-2, with a possible D match to TRBD1 (6 bases). There are 14 residues in the CDR3. The V end lost 8 bases, the J end lost 6 bases, and 16 bases lay between the germline ends. The germline V gene encodes CDR1 SNHLY and CDR2 FYNNEI. The CDR3 loop is CASSLSGDAGELFF. Here the CDR3 DNA reads TGTGCCAGCTCCCTATCAGGGGATGCCGGGGAGCTGTTTTTT.

The V gene is TRBV3-1, the J gene TRBJ1-4; a possible D gene is TRBD1 (5 bases). The CDR3 has 15 amino acids. V was shortened by 3 bases and J by 8 bases, with 16 bases between the two germline ends. CDR1 is LGHDT and CDR2 is YNNKEL in the germline V gene (reference sequence). The CDR3 is CASSQGEGRTEKLFF. CDR3 DNA sequence: TGTGCCAGCAGCCAGGGCGAGGGTCGGACAGAAAAACTGTTTTTT. The whole variable domain, filled in from reference TRBV3-1 and TRBJ1-4, reads DTAVSQTPKYLVTQMGNDKSIKCEQNLGHDTMYWYKQDSKKFLKIMFSYNNKELIINETVPNRFSPKSPDKAHLNLHINSLELGDSAVYFCASSQGEGRTEKLFFGSGTQLSVL.

This clonotype was seen at least ten times. The rearrangement joins TRBV7-9 to TRBJ2-1, with TRBD2 identical over 13 bases. This CDR3 is 14 amino acids long. Per germline, CDR1 SEHNR and CDR2 FQNEAQ (reference sequence). After removal of 5 bases from V and 12 bases from J, the junction contained 7 bases not matched to a gene. The CDR3 DNA sequence: TGTGCCAGCAGCCGGGGGACTAGCGGGACTTCGCAGTTCTTC. Translated, it gives CASSRGTSGTSQFF.

This clonotype was counted ten times or more. The chain couples TRBV11-3 to TRBJ2-4; D perhaps matches TRBD1 (6 bases). Germline CDR1 reads SGHNT; CDR2 reads YENEEA. Trimming removed 0 bases from V and 7 bases from J, with 13 bases in between. There are 15 residues in the CDR3. CDR3 in DNA: TGTGCCAGCAGCTTAGAGGAGGCAGGGGATAACATTCAGTACTTC. Its translation is CASSLEEAGDNIQYF.

The chain couples TRBV5-1 to TRBJ2-7; D possibly matches TRBD1 or TRBD2 (5 bases each). The V gene lost 4 bases and the J gene lost 6 bases, with 17 bases spanning the gap. The CDR3 consists of 14 residues. Per the germline V gene, CDR1 is SGHRS and CDR2 is YFSETQ. This CDR3 reads CASSLGAKTSEQYF. DNA of the CDR3: TGCGCCAGCAGCCTCGGGGCCAAAACTTCCGAGCAGTACTTC. The full variable domain, rest sourced from reference TRBV5-1 and TRBJ2-7, is KAGVTQTPRYLIKTRGQQVTLSCSPISGHRSVSWYQQTPGQGLQFLFEYFSETQRNKGNFPGRFSGRQFSNSRSEMNVSTLELGDSALYLCASSLGAKTSEQYFGPGTRLTVT.

The gene calls are TRBV12-3 or TRBV12-4 and TRBJ2-2; no firm D call. V lost 1 base and J lost 6, with 15 bases in between. There are 16 residues in the CDR3. CDR3 nucleotides: TGTGCCAGCAGTTTAGATAGCAAACGGGTGGCCGGGGAGCTGTTTTTT. This sequence encodes CASSLDSKRVAGELFF.

The table lists this clonotype with many counts. This chain joins TRBV20-1 and TRBJ1-1, with D unresolved. The CDR3 is 12 amino acids. Between the trimmed V and J ends, which lost 2 bases and 1 base, there was a span of 5 bases. Germline V CDR1 and CDR2: DFQATT, SNEGSKA (reference sequence). Here the CDR3 DNA reads TGCAGTGCTAGACAGGAGAACACTGAAGCTTTCTTT. Protein: CSARQENTEAFF.

Of note for this clonotype: Just one base apart from a much larger clone, this may be a read error. The chain links TRBV20-1 to TRBJ2-1; D may correspond to TRBD1 or TRBD2 (5 bases each). CDR3 length: 13 residues. Trimming removed 3 bases at V and 5 bases at J, with 11 bases between. Per the germline V gene, CDR1 is DFQATT and CDR2 is SNEGSKA (reference sequence). CDR3 region: CSASSGAHNEQFF. The CDR3 DNA reads TGCAGTGCTAGTTCCGGGGCCCACAATGAGCAGTTCTTC.

This clonotype was recorded a few times. The chain carries TRBV12-3 or TRBV12-4 and TRBJ1-2, with TRBD1 matching 9 bases. V lost 5 bases, J lost 6 bases, and 10 bases stayed unmatched. The CDR3 is 15 residues long. Written as DNA, the CDR3 is TGTGCCAGCAGTGACAATCGACAGGGGGAAGATGGCTACACCTTC. Translation gives CASSDNRQGEDGYTF.

This clonotype was counted a few times. The rearrangement joins TRBV7-2 to TRBJ2-7, with 7 bases matching TRBD2. Germline V lookup: CDR1 SGHTA, CDR2 FQGNSA. V shed 4 bases, J shed 7 bases, and the junction held 10 bases outside the gene matches. The CDR3 is 14 amino acids. The CDR3 here is CASSSGGSLREQYF. DNA for the CDR3: TGTGCCAGCAGCTCGGGGGGATCCTTGAGGGAGCAGTACTTC.

This clonotype was seen many times. The chain couples TRBV18 to TRBJ1-1; TRBD1 agrees at 8 bases. The V and J ends lost 0 bases and 3 bases, in that order; junction bases with no gene match: 6. This CDR3 spans 16 amino acids. Germline CDR1 is KGHSH and CDR2 is LQKENI. CDR3 sequence (DNA): TGTGCCAGCTCACCACCGGGGAAACAGGGGGACACTGAAGCTTTCTTT. It translates to CASSPPGKQGDTEAFF.

There are many counts of this clonotype. The genes are TRBV20-1 and TRBJ2-7; 10 bases fit TRBD2. J lost 5 bases, V lost 4 bases, and 5 bases had no gene match. The CDR3 totals 13 residues. From germline, CDR1 is DFQATT and CDR2 SNEGSKA (reference sequence). The CDR3 here is CSATSGSLNEQYF. Here the CDR3 DNA reads TGCAGTGCTACTAGCGGGAGTTTGAACGAGCAGTACTTC.

The chain joins TRBV6-2 or TRBV6-3 to TRBJ2-7; a possible D gene is TRBD1 (6 bases). V lost 11 bases, J lost 1 base, and 15 bases lay in between. The CDR3 is made up of 13 amino acids. In germline, CDR1 is MNHEY, CDR2 SVGEGT. The CDR3 spells CAGSRGQSYEQYF. The CDR3 DNA is TGTGCCGGCTCCCGAGGACAGTCCTACGAGCAGTACTTC.

This clonotype came up a few times. The rearrangement joins TRBV20-1 to TRBJ2-7; 15 positions match TRBD2. Trimming at V came to 4 bases and at J to 5 bases, leaving 18 bases not matched to a gene. The V gene's germline CDR1 is DFQATT and CDR2 SNEGSKA (reference sequence). The CDR3 runs 19 residues. The DNA of the CDR3 is TGCAGTGCTACATTGGGAACGGGACTAGCGGGAGGAAGGGGGCACGAGCAGTACTTC. This gives the protein CSATLGTGLAGGRGHEQYF.

This clonotype occurred a few times. The chain is built from TRBV12-3 or TRBV12-4 and TRBJ2-1, with 11 bases lining up with TRBD2. The CDR3 loop spans 17 amino acids. J was trimmed by 3 bases and V by 5 bases; bases with no gene match: 9. The CDR3 spells CASSLSSGGLIYNEQFF. The DNA of the CDR3 is TGTGCCAGCAGTCTTTCTAGCGGGGGGTTAATCTACAATGAGCAGTTCTTC.

This clonotype was recorded many times. The chain combines TRBV2 with TRBJ1-2; D remains ambiguous. From germline, CDR1 is SNHLY and CDR2 FYNNEI. Trimming removed 2 bases from V and 8 bases from J, with 15 bases in between. The CDR3 totals 14 residues. The CDR3 protein is CASSEIQQAKGYTF. CDR3 coding DNA: TGTGCCAGCAGTGAAATTCAGCAGGCGAAGGGCTACACCTTC.

J is TRBJ1-2 and V is TRBV6-5; D is perhaps TRBD1 (6 bases). Deletions cut 0 bases from V and 4 bases from J, with 15 bases between. The CDR3 runs 16 residues. From germline, CDR1 is MNHEY and CDR2 SVGAGI. The CDR3 here is CASSYSERGQSYGYTF. The CDR3 DNA is TGTGCCAGCAGTTACTCGGAGCGGGGGCAGAGCTATGGCTACACCTTC.